The text below deals with one T cell receptor beta chain. The antigen is not known. At deep level, the assay was performed. Over several immunoSEQ plates, each subset's genomic DNA was distributed in even portions. The method was immunoSEQ multiplex PCR; TCRdb's version includes in-frame clones alone and lacks a portion of them. The sample carries 800,000 to 1,200,000 clones, around 78% recorded once. The source of the sample is a study of shared clonotypes between healthy human individuals. Study results and caveats: Compared with memory subsets, naive subsets generally had larger estimated richness.

Germline loops: CDR1 SGHTA, CDR2 FQGNSA. The CDR3 loop spans 14 amino acids. V was pared by 4 bases and J by 7 bases, with 16 bases between. This chain links TRBV7-2 with TRBJ1-2; D is perhaps TRBD1 (5 bases). This sequence was found in a man aged 18 to 29 in good health. Some clones in this sample may be carry-over from other donors' samples. The sample taken for sequencing was memory CD4+ T cells from PBMCs. Subset denoted: CD45RA-negative fraction. DNA for the CDR3: TGTGCCAGCAGCTCACCCCCCTTGGGGGTTGGCTACACCTTC. Encoded protein: CASSSPPLGVGYTF.